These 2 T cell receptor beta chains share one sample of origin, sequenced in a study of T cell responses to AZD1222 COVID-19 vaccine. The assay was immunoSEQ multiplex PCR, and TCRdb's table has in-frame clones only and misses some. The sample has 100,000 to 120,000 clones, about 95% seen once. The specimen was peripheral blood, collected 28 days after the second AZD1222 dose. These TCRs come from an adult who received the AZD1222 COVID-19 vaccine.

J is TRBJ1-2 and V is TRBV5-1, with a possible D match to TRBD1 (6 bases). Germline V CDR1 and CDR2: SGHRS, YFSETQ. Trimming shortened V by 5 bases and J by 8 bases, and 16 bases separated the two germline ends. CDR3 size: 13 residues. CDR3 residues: CASSLTGSEGYTF. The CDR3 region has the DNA TGCGCCAGCAGTTTAACAGGGTCAGAAGGCTACACCTTC. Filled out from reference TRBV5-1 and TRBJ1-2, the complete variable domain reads KAGVTQTPRYLIKTRGQQVTLSCSPISGHRSVSWYQQTPGQGLQFLFEYFSETQRNKGNFPGRFSGRQFSNSRSEMNVSTLELGDSALYLCASSLTGSEGYTFGSGTRLTVV.

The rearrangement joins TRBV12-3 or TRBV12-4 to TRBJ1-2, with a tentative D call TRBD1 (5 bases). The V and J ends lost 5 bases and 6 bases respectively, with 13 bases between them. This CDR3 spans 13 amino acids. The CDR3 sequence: CASSETGPNGYTF. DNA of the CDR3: TGTGCCAGCAGTGAAACAGGACCCAATGGCTACACCTTC.